This T cell receptor (beta chain) was obtained from a study of control samples from healthy donors and cancer patients. The CDR3 loop spans 18 amino acids. Germline CDR1 is MNHNS and CDR2 is SASEGT. V lost 3 bases and J lost 1; bases outside the gene matches: 10. Data came from immunoSEQ multiplex PCR; TCRdb stores just in-frame clones and leaves some out. Among approximately 82,000 clones listed, 85% to 95% were seen once. The chain combines TRBV6-1 with TRBJ2-3, with 10 bases that match TRBD2. Specimen: blood. This receptor was obtained from a woman between 18 and 30 years old in good health. DNA of the CDR3: TGTGCCAGCAGTGAGGTTCTAGCGGGGGCCGGGGGCACAGATACGCAGTATTTT. Its protein product is CASSEVLAGAGGTDTQYF.